This T cell receptor (beta chain) derives from a study of cytomegalovirus exposure and HLA in healthy donors. 60 Vbeta and 13 Jbeta primers were used in PCR. Only in-frame clones appear in the TCRdb table, and some are missing; sequencing was by immunoSEQ multiplex PCR. This table has approximately 100,000 clones, 74% appearing once. V lost 4 bases and J lost 4; bases outside the gene matches: 8. This CDR3 is 15 amino acids long. Germline V gene sequence: CDR1 MNHEY, CDR2 SVGAGI. The sequencing sample was made of PBMCs. The V and J genes are TRBV6-5 and TRBJ1-1, with 8 nucleotides matching TRBD1. This TCR came from a man over 45 in good health and CMV-seropositive. The CDR3 nucleotides read TGTGCCAGCAGTTGGGACAGGATTAGAAGCACTGAAGCTTTCTTT. Protein product: CASSWDRIRSTEAFF.